The 5 T cell receptor beta chains below were found in one sample sequenced in a study of glioma-infiltrating T cells. Amplification of TCR alpha and beta CDR3 regions from RNA used iRepertoire nested multiplex PCR. TCRdb reprocessed the multiplex PCR reads with MiXCR, giving one entry per CDR3 protein. The sample includes 150,000 to 200,000 distinct CDR3 sequences, around 32% of them seen just once. The sequenced sample was glioma tissue, nonneoplastic brain tissue, or PBMCs (not recorded which). The receptors derive from a human donor with low-grade glioma or glioblastoma, undergoing nonglioma brain surgery, or in good health (not recorded which).

To note about this clonotype: A read error is possible here, since a much larger clone lies one base away. The rearrangement uses TRBV14 and TRBJ1-2; no reliable D call. The germline CDR1 and CDR2 sequences are SGHDN and FVKESK. V gave up 2 bases and J gave up 0 bases, with 13 bases separating them. This CDR3 spans 16 amino acids. CDR3: CASSQNRETSNYGYTF. The DNA of the CDR3 is TGTGCCAGCAGCCAAAACCGGGAAACCTCTAACTATGGCTACACCTTC. Complete variable domain (other parts from reference TRBV14 and TRBJ1-2): EAGVTQFPSHSVIEKGQTVTLRCDPISGHDNLYWYRRVMGKEIKFLLHFVKESKQDESGMPNNRFLAERTGGTYSTLKVQPAELEDSGVYFCASSQNRETSNYGYTFGSGTRLTVV.

This clonotype has ten or more counts. This chain joins TRBV6-6 and TRBJ2-3; the D gene is possibly TRBD1 (6 bases). Per germline, CDR1 MNHNY and CDR2 SVGAGI (reference sequence). The CDR3 sequence is 17 residues long. V was cut by 0 bases and J by 0 bases, with 13 bases left in between. For the CDR3, the DNA is TGTGCCAGCAGTTACTCGCGGCCAGGGGCTAGCACAGATACGCAGTATTTT. It translates to CASSYSRPGASTDTQYF.

This clonotype was seen only once. V and J are TRBV3-1 and TRBJ1-2; perhaps TRBD1 as D (5 bases). Germline V CDR1 and CDR2: LGHDT, YNNKEL (reference sequence). Trimming removed 4 bases from V and 6 bases from J, with 21 bases in between. CDR3 length: 16 amino acids. The CDR3: CASSPPLGELRNGYTF. Written as DNA, the CDR3 is TGTGCCAGCAGCCCCCCCCTGGGGGAACTCCGCAATGGCTACACCTTC.

The chain is built from TRBV16 and TRBJ2-3; unclear D gene. V lost 0 bases and J lost 6, with 10 bases in between. The CDR3 has 14 amino acids. Germline V gene sequence: CDR1 KGHSY, CDR2 FQNENV. The CDR3 sequence is CASSQSPAIDTQYF. The CDR3 DNA reads as TGTGCCAGCAGCCAATCGCCAGCAATTGATACGCAGTATTTT.

The chain recombines TRBV6-1 with TRBJ2-4; D perhaps matches TRBD1 (5 bases). This CDR3 has 13 residues. Trimming removed 10 bases from V and 6 bases from J, with 16 bases in between. Germline CDR1 MNHNS, CDR2 SASEGT. CDR3 sequence: CAIRSDIRNIQYF. The CDR3 bases are TGTGCCATCAGGTCGGACATTCGAAACATTCAGTACTTC.